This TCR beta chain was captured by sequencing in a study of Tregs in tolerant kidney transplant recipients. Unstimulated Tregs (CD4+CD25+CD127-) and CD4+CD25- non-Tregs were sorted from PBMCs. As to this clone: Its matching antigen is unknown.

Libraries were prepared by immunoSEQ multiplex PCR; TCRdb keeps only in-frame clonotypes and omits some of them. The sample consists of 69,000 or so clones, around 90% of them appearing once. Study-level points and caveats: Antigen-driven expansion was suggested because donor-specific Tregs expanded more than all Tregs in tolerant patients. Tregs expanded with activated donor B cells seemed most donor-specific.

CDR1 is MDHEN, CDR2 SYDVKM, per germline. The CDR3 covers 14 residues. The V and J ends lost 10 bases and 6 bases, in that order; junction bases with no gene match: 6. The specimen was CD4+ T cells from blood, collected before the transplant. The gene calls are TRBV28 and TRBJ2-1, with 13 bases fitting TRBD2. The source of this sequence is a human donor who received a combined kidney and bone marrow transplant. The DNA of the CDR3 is TGTGCCACCCTGACTAGCGGGAGGTTCAATGAGCAGTTCTTC. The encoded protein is CATLTSGRFNEQFF.